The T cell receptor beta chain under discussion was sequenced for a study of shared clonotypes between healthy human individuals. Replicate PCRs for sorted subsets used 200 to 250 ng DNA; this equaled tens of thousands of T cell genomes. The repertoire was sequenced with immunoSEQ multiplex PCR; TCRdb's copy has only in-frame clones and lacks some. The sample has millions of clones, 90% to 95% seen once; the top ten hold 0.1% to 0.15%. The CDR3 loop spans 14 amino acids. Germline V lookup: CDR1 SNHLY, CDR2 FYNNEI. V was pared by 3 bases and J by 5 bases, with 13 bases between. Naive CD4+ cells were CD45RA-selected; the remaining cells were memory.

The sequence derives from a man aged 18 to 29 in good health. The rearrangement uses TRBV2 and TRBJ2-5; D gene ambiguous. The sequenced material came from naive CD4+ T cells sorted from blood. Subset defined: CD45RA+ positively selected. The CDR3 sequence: CASSDSPVRETQYF. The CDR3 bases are TGTGCCAGCAGTGATTCCCCTGTGAGGGAGACCCAGTACTTC.